Listed below are T cell receptor beta chains from one sample, sequenced in a study of T cell responses to AZD1222 COVID-19 vaccine. Sequencing used immunoSEQ multiplex PCR; TCRdb keeps in-frame clones, though not all of them. The sample has about 150,000 clones, just under 95% seen once. The source was peripheral blood, collected on day 0 of AZD1222 vaccination. Receptors were obtained from an adult in good health. CDR3s include the opening cysteine and the closing phenylalanine or tryptophan. Each record gives: clone size, J gene, V gene, D gene, CDR3 protein, CDR3 DNA. A D gene is named only where the DNA matches it firmly. Expanded clones are given a class, and other clones once, few, many or no size at all.

NA	TRBJ1-4	TRBV11-2	NA	CASSLESWVKNEKLFF	TGTGCCAGCAGCTTAGAGAGTTGGGTTAAGAATGAAAAACTGTTTTTT
NA	TRBJ2-3	TRBV7-6	NA	CASSLRPPPRSTDTQYF	TGTGCCAGCAGCTTAAGGCCTCCCCCTCGTAGCACAGATACGCAGTATTTT
NA	TRBJ1-1	TRBV7-2	NA	CASIKSTNPVGTEAFF	TGTGCCAGCATCAAATCGACAAACCCGGTAGGCACTGAAGCTTTCTTT
NA	TRBJ2-3	TRBV18	NA	CASSPTHPKGTDTQYF	TGTGCCAGCTCACCTACACACCCCAAGGGGACAGATACGCAGTATTTT
NA	TRBJ2-5	TRBV5-8	NA	CASSLSWGHNQETQYF	TGTGCCAGCAGCTTGTCGTGGGGACACAACCAAGAGACCCAGTACTTC
NA	TRBJ2-5	TRBV19	TRBD1	CASSIWTGDHPEQETQYF	TGTGCCAGTAGTATATGGACAGGTGACCACCCCGAACAAGAGACCCAGTACTTC
NA	TRBJ1-4	TRBV6-5	NA	CASRERRRTNEKLFF	TGTGCCAGCAGAGAGCGCAGGAGAACTAATGAAAAACTGTTTTTT
NA	TRBJ1-1	TRBV14	TRBD1	CASSRTGKTEAFF	TGTGCCAGCAGCCGGACAGGGAAGACTGAAGCTTTCTTT
NA	TRBJ1-1	TRBV6-2/TRBV6-3	NA	CASSFGNSEAFF	TGTGCCAGCAGTTTCGGGAACTCTGAAGCTTTCTTT
NA	TRBJ1-3	TRBV19	NA	CASSMDSSGNTIYF	TGTGCCAGTAGTATGGACAGCTCTGGAAACACCATATATTTT
few	TRBJ2-7	TRBV19	NA	CASSIRGDEQYF	TGTGCCAGTAGTATTAGAGGGGACGAGCAGTACTTC
NA	TRBJ1-6	TRBV6-5	TRBD1	CASSRGDRGDSPLHF	TGTGCCAGCAGTAGGGGGGACAGGGGCGATTCACCCCTCCACTTT
NA	TRBJ1-1	TRBV19	TRBD1	CASSIKGTGALAGTEAFF	TGTGCCAGTAGTATCAAGGGTACAGGGGCCCTGGCGGGCACTGAAGCTTTCTTT
NA	TRBJ1-3	TRBV9	NA	CASSVAVNNSGNTIYF	TGTGCCAGCAGCGTAGCTGTGAACAACTCTGGAAACACCATATATTTT
NA	TRBJ1-1	TRBV29-1	NA	CSARSGANTEAFF	TGCAGCGCCCGCTCCGGGGCGAACACTGAAGCTTTCTTT
NA	TRBJ1-4	TRBV9	NA	CASSVNFNEKLFF	TGTGCCAGCAGCGTAAACTTTAATGAAAAACTGTTTTTT
NA	TRBJ1-3	TRBV2	NA	CASSDRVQLSGNTIYF	TGTGCCAGCAGTGACAGAGTCCAGCTCTCTGGAAACACCATATATTTT
NA	TRBJ2-3	TRBV9	NA	CASSVAGRDTQYF	TGTGCCAGCAGCGTAGCGGGAAGGGATACGCAGTATTTT
NA	TRBJ2-5	TRBV19	NA	CASSSPPGGGETQYF	TGTGCCAGTAGTAGCCCCCCAGGGGGGGGAGAGACCCAGTACTTC
NA	TRBJ2-5	TRBV27	NA	CASSWGAGKETQYF	TGTGCCAGCAGTTGGGGGGCAGGGAAAGAGACCCAGTACTTC
NA	TRBJ1-4	TRBV6-6	TRBD1	CASSSDRAEKLFF	TGTGCCAGCAGTTCGGACAGGGCTGAAAAACTGTTTTTT
NA	TRBJ1-6	TRBV9	TRBD1	CASSSGTVNSPLHF	TGTGCCAGCAGCTCGGGGACAGTAAATTCACCCCTCCACTTT
NA	TRBJ1-1	TRBV19	TRBD1	CASSTQTGTEAFF	TGTGCCAGTAGTACCCAGACAGGGACTGAAGCTTTCTTT
NA	TRBJ2-5	TRBV3-1/TRBV3-2	NA	CASSQVVGLGETQYF	TGTGCCAGCAGCCAAGTAGTCGGGCTAGGAGAGACCCAGTACTTC
NA	TRBJ1-4	TRBV2	NA	CASGSGFNEKLFF	TGTGCCAGCGGCTCCGGATTTAATGAAAAACTGTTTTTT
NA	TRBJ1-5	TRBV6-6	TRBD1	CASTGQGGQPQHF	TGTGCCAGCACCGGACAGGGAGGACAGCCCCAGCATTTT
NA	TRBJ2-1	TRBV6-1	TRBD2	CASSEVLLAGGRNEQFF	TGTGCCAGCAGTGAAGTCTTACTAGCGGGAGGACGCAATGAGCAGTTCTTC
NA	TRBJ1-5	TRBV19	NA	CASSIRTYNQPQHF	TGTGCCAGTAGTATAAGAACCTACAATCAGCCCCAGCATTTT
NA	TRBJ2-3	TRBV9	NA	CASSKARGADTQYF	TGTGCCAGCAGCAAAGCCCGGGGTGCAGATACGCAGTATTTT
NA	TRBJ2-1	TRBV7-9	TRBD1	CASSLALTGFDEQFF	TGTGCCAGCAGCTTAGCCCTGACAGGGTTTGATGAGCAGTTCTTC
once	TRBJ2-1	TRBV11-3	NA	CASSSDLQQNEQFF	TGTGCCAGCAGCTCAGATCTGCAGCAGAATGAGCAGTTCTTC
NA	TRBJ2-7	TRBV5-6	NA	CASSLGQRGYEQYF	TGTGCCAGCTCCCTGGGGCAGCGAGGCTACGAGCAGTACTTC
NA	TRBJ1-6	TRBV19	NA	CASSIGWSSNSPLHF	TGTGCCAGTAGTATAGGCTGGAGTAGCAATTCACCCCTCCACTTT
few	TRBJ2-7	TRBV19	NA	CASSIQGGRSYEQYF	TGTGCCAGTAGTATTCAGGGGGGACGCTCCTACGAGCAGTACTTC
NA	TRBJ2-3	TRBV6-2/TRBV6-3	NA	CASSLRGGAFADTQYF	TGTGCCAGCAGTCTCAGGGGGGGGGCATTTGCAGATACGCAGTATTTT
NA	TRBJ1-2	TRBV30	NA	CAWSVQGRSDGYTF	TGTGCCTGGAGTGTTCAAGGTCGGTCGGATGGCTACACCTTC
once	TRBJ1-4	TRBV5-1	NA	CASSLVGVFNEKLFF	TGCGCCAGCAGCTTGGTAGGGGTCTTTAATGAAAAACTGTTTTTT
few	TRBJ1-4	TRBV4-1	NA	CASSQDRAGPGKLFF	TGCGCCAGCAGCCAAGATCGGGCAGGCCCGGGGAAACTGTTTTTT
NA	TRBJ2-7	TRBV18	NA	CASSPLVRGNEQYF	TGTGCCAGCTCACCACTGGTCAGGGGCAACGAGCAGTACTTC
once	TRBJ2-7	TRBV7-9	TRBD2	CASSLMVAGDNEQYF	TGTGCCAGCAGCTTAATGGTAGCGGGAGATAACGAGCAGTACTTC
NA	TRBJ2-1	TRBV7-9	NA	CASSSLRLDINEQFF	TGTGCCAGCAGCTCCCTCCGGCTGGACATCAATGAGCAGTTCTTC
NA	TRBJ1-2	TRBV6-1	NA	CASSETLTGARDGYTF	TGTGCCAGCAGTGAAACCTTAACGGGGGCGCGGGATGGCTACACCTTC
NA	TRBJ1-5	TRBV21-1	NA	CASSKDGQEGNQPQHF	TGTGCCAGCAGCAAAGACGGGCAGGAGGGCAATCAGCCCCAGCATTTT
NA	TRBJ2-4	TRBV18	NA	CASSPPGSPLAKNIQYF	TGTGCCAGCTCACCACCCGGCAGCCCCTTAGCCAAAAACATTCAGTACTTC
NA	TRBJ1-2	TRBV5-1	NA	CASSLLGYGYTF	TGCGCCAGCAGCTTATTAGGCTATGGCTACACCTTC
NA	TRBJ2-3	TRBV2	TRBD2	CASSELAGGSDTDTQYF	TGTGCCAGCAGTGAACTAGCGGGAGGGTCTGACACAGATACGCAGTATTTT
NA	TRBJ2-3	TRBV9	NA	CASSVSPTSADTQYF	TGTGCCAGCAGCGTTAGCCCCACGTCGGCAGATACGCAGTATTTT
NA	TRBJ2-1	TRBV6-5	TRBD2	CASSYFGTSGEQFF	TGTGCCAGCAGTTACTTTGGGACTAGCGGCGAGCAGTTCTTC